One TCR beta chain is described in this entry. This sample was taken from a study of blood T cell repertoires in COVID-19. Study background: Samples representing acute and convalescent COVID-19 were sourced from the United States, Italy and Spain. T cells, B-cell-depleted T cells, or PBMCs supplied cDNA or gDNA.

In the authors' workflow: Quantification of nucleated cells was approximated via reference gene primer amplification. TCRdb keeps only in-frame clones here, not all; method: immunoSEQ multiplex PCR. D and trimming were read from the DNA, whereas the V and J calls and clone size are those reported in that table. The data hold 100,000 to 150,000 clones, with 85% to 90% observed a single time. The CDR3 totals 16 residues. Per the germline V gene, CDR1 is PRHDT and CDR2 is FYEKMQ (reference sequence). The germline V and J ends were trimmed by 0 bases and 0 bases, with 6 bases remaining between them. Sequencing was done on a sample of peripheral blood. The receptor was isolated from a man between 65 and 80 years old who had recovered from COVID-19. V and J are TRBV13 and TRBJ2-6; the D is unclear. Here the CDR3 reads CASSLGPGSGANVLTF. In DNA form, the CDR3 reads TGTGCCAGCAGCTTAGGGCCCGGCTCTGGGGCCAACGTCCTGACTTTC.